These 23 T cell receptor beta chains were sequenced from one sample in a study of CD8 T cells in ankylosing spondylitis (dated by TCRdb to about 2017). Broader findings and caveats from the paper: Blood from ankylosing spondylitis patients appeared to be characterized by a TCR beta motif composed of about 8 highly homologous amino acid variants.

What these receptors recognize is not known. The library was made by 5' RACE. The sequencing machine was an Illumina HiSeq 2500. TCRdb's own reprocessing of the public reads used fastp at Q25 and MiXCR and kept productive beta chains. Entries that share a CDR3 protein sequence are merged under the most common genes and DNA. This sample gives 100,000 to 150,000 distinct CDR3 sequences in total; 17% of them show up just once. The ten largest make up 25% to 40% of the sample. What was sequenced was blood, either unsorted or a sorted T cell fraction (not recorded which). The receptors derive from a male donor with ankylosing spondylitis.

This clonotype has a handful of counts. This sequence joins TRBV7-9 and TRBJ2-7; D is uncertain. The V gene lost 1 base and the J gene lost 6 bases, with 10 bases spanning the gap. CDR1 is SEHNR and CDR2 is FQNEAQ in the germline V gene (reference sequence). The CDR3 runs to 13 residues. The CDR3 nucleotides read TGTGCCAGCAGCTTAGGACTCGCTGCCGAGCAGTACTTC. Protein product: CASSLGLAAEQYF.

The chain is built from TRBV4-1 and TRBJ1-1, with TRBD1 matching 7 bases. The CDR3 is 15 residues long. With 4 bases clipped from V and 2 bases from J, the junction kept 7 bases outside the gene matches. CDR1 is MGHRA, CDR2 YSYEKL, per germline. The CDR3 DNA sequence: TGCGCCAGCAGCCTATGGGACAGCCGAAACACTGAAGCTTTCTTT. Residues: CASSLWDSRNTEAFF.

The V call is TRBV20-1, the J call TRBJ2-1, with TRBD2 matching 8 bases. The CDR3 is 16 residues long. Trimming cost V 5 bases and J 0 bases; bases outside gene matches: 9. Per the germline V gene, CDR1 is DFQATT and CDR2 is SNEGSKA (reference sequence). The CDR3 DNA sequence: TGCAGTGCTTGGTCTAGCGGGCCGCTCTCCTACAATGAGCAGTTCTTC. Encoded protein: CSAWSSGPLSYNEQFF.

The chain combines TRBV6-1 with TRBJ2-2; D is unresolved. V gave up 4 bases and J gave up 3 bases, with 12 bases separating them. Germline CDR1 is MNHNS and CDR2 is SASEGT. The CDR3 sequence is 15 residues long. CDR3 loop: CASSGPRGDTGELFF. Written as DNA, the CDR3 is TGTGCCAGCAGTGGGCCCCGTGGGGACACCGGGGAGCTGTTTTTT.

The chain employs TRBV2 and TRBJ2-7, with D tentatively TRBD2 (6 bases). Germline CDR1 reads SNHLY; CDR2 reads FYNNEI. The CDR3 has 10 amino acids. Here the CDR3 DNA reads TGTGCTTGGGGAGGTCGGGAGCAGTACTTC. As protein: CAWGGREQYF.

The rearrangement joins TRBV2 to TRBJ2-1; TRBD2 aligns across 7 bases. In germline, CDR1 is SNHLY, CDR2 FYNNEI. The CDR3 length is 12 residues. V was clipped by 3 bases and J by 12 bases; unmatched bases: 5. The CDR3 loop is CASSDGLVRQFF. The CDR3 DNA follows: TGTGCCAGCAGTGACGGACTAGTTAGGCAGTTCTTC.

The rearrangement uses TRBV7-9 and TRBJ2-1; D not resolved. The V gene lost 5 bases and the J gene lost 8 bases, with 10 bases spanning the gap. In germline, CDR1 is SEHNR, CDR2 FQNEAQ (reference sequence). This CDR3 region has 12 residues. In nucleotides, the CDR3 is TGTGCCAGCAGCCGCGGATCATATGAGCAGTTCTTC. Translated: CASSRGSYEQFF. Full variable domain (rest looked up from reference TRBV7-9 and TRBJ2-1): DTGVSQNPRHKITKRGQNVTFRCDPISEHNRLYWYRQTLGQGPEFLTYFQNEAQLEKSRLLSDRFSAERPKGSFSTLEIQRTEQGDSAMYLCASSRGSYEQFFGPGTRLTVL.

Regarding this clonotype: Here the CDR3 omits its conserved ending phenylalanine or tryptophan, so a read error is the likely source. The J gene is TRBJ2-7, the V gene TRBV3-1; D remains ambiguous. CDR1 is LGHDT, CDR2 YNNKEL, per germline (reference sequence). V lost 0 bases, J lost 7 bases, and 13 bases lay in between. The CDR3 spans 14 residues. CDR3 sequence reads: CASSQEVSFEEQYY. The CDR3 bases are TGTGCCAGCAGCCAAGAGGTCAGTTTTGAAGAGCAGTACTAC.

This clonotype came up a few times. CDR3 loop: CASSRSGESGELFF. DNA for the CDR3: TGTGCCAGCAGCCGAAGTGGGGAATCCGGGGAGCTGTTTTTT. The J gene is TRBJ2-2, the V gene TRBV14; D not certain. V shed 4 bases and J shed 6 bases, with 12 bases lying between them. CDR3 length: 14 residues. Germline V gene data show CDR1 as SGHDN and CDR2 as FVKESK.

In this sample, this clonotype turned up a few times. This chain uses TRBV5-6 with TRBJ2-1; 10 bases agree with TRBD1. CDR3 length equals 13 residues. Trimming cost V 4 bases and J 8 bases; bases outside gene matches: 3. Per germline, CDR1 SGHDT and CDR2 YYEEEE. The CDR3: CASSQTGGDEQFF. The CDR3 region has the DNA TGTGCCAGCAGCCAGACAGGGGGCGATGAGCAGTTCTTC.

This clonotype has just a few counts. This chain connects TRBV7-9 to TRBJ2-7, with 10 bases lining up with TRBD1. The germline gives CDR1 SEHNR, CDR2 FQNEAQ (reference sequence). This CDR3 has 15 residues. With V trimmed by 5 bases and J by 7 bases, 11 bases remained unmatched. This CDR3 is CASSPWTGGVDEQYF. The CDR3 region has the DNA TGTGCCAGCAGCCCCTGGACAGGGGGTGTCGATGAGCAGTACTTC.

Judged by abundance, this clonotype is medium-sized (0.01 to 0.1%). The rearrangement joins TRBV4-2 to TRBJ2-1; 11 bases line up with TRBD2. This CDR3 has 15 residues. The J segment lost 5 bases and the V segment lost 4 bases, leaving 4 bases of the junction unmatched. The germline gives CDR1 LGHNA, CDR2 YNFKEQ. CDR3 sequence (DNA): TGTGCCAGCAGCCGCGGGACTAGCGGAGACAATGAGCAGTTCTTC. Encoded protein: CASSRGTSGDNEQFF.

The chain employs TRBV2 and TRBJ2-7, with 11 bases identical to TRBD2. The CDR3 has 13 residues. V dropped 8 bases and J dropped 5; count of bases not matched to a gene: 5. Germline V lookup: CDR1 SNHLY, CDR2 FYNNEI. The CDR3 spells CASGSGRADEQYF. The DNA for the CDR3 is TGTGCCAGCGGTAGCGGGAGGGCCGACGAGCAGTACTTC.

This clonotype came up a few times. The chain carries TRBV24-1 and TRBJ2-1, with D maybe TRBD2 (6 bases). The ends were cut back, 10 bases at V and 0 bases at J, with 9 bases in the middle. Germline assignment: CDR1 KGHDR and CDR2 SFDVKD. The CDR3 has 13 amino acids. Here the CDR3 reads CATSGPSYNEQFF. In DNA, the CDR3 is TGTGCCACTAGCGGACCCTCCTACAATGAGCAGTTCTTC.

This clonotype has only a few counts. The rearrangement joins TRBV7-3 to TRBJ2-1; D may be TRBD2 (6 bases). CDR3 length equals 14 residues. The germline V gene has CDR1 SGHTA and CDR2 FQGTGA. V was shortened by 1 base and J by 2 bases, with 6 bases between the two germline ends. CDR3 DNA: TGTGCCAGCAGCTTAAGCGGGGCCTACAATGAGCAGTTCTTC. Its translation: CASSLSGAYNEQFF.

This clonotype was detected only a few times. V and J are TRBV12-3 or TRBV12-4 and TRBJ2-1; no firm D call. CDR3 length: 11 residues. Between the trimmed V and J ends, which lost 8 bases and 6 bases, there was a span of 8 bases. The CDR3 spells CASGNTNEQFF. In DNA form, the CDR3 reads TGTGCCAGCGGGAACACCAATGAGCAGTTCTTC.

The chain couples TRBV29-1 to TRBJ1-3, with unresolved D. Germline values: CDR1 SQVTM, CDR2 ANQGSEA. The CDR3 is 13 amino acids. V was shortened by 0 bases and J by 9 bases, with 12 bases between the two germline ends. CDR3 loop: CSVEESGRSTIYF. The CDR3 nucleotides read TGCAGCGTTGAAGAGAGTGGGCGGTCCACCATATATTTT.

The rearrangement joins TRBV12-5 to TRBJ2-1; TRBD2 might be the D (6 bases). The CDR3 is 13 residues long. V was pared by 1 base and J by 7 bases, with 8 bases between. Germline V CDR1 and CDR2: LGHNT, FRNRAP. The CDR3 reads CASGLGLVNEQFF. As DNA, the CDR3 is TGTGCTAGTGGTTTGGGACTAGTGAATGAGCAGTTCTTC.

This sequence joins TRBV6-5 and TRBJ2-1; D gene uncertain. The CDR3 has 13 residues. V was pared by 0 bases and J by 5 bases, with 5 bases between. The germline V gene has CDR1 MNHEY and CDR2 SVGAGI. The CDR3 loop reads CASSYSDNNEQFF. DNA of the CDR3: TGTGCCAGCAGTTACTCAGACAACAATGAGCAGTTCTTC.

This clonotype was counted ten times or more. V and J are TRBV12-3 or TRBV12-4 and TRBJ2-7, with D perhaps matching TRBD2 (7 bases). There are 12 residues in the CDR3. The V and J ends lost 5 bases and 6 bases respectively, with 11 bases between them. The CDR3 bases are TGTGCCAGCAGTCCGGGGGGCGCCGAGCAGTACTTC. This encodes CASSPGGAEQYF.

The rearrangement joins TRBV28 to TRBJ2-7; 9 nucleotides match TRBD2. This CDR3 region has 15 residues. Germline trimming cut 3 bases from V and 3 bases from J; bases unmatched to any gene: 6. The germline V gene encodes CDR1 MDHEN and CDR2 SYDVKM. The CDR3 is CASSFQLAGVYEQYF. In DNA, the CDR3 is TGTGCCAGCAGTTTTCAACTAGCGGGCGTCTACGAGCAGTACTTC.

In this sample, this clonotype turned up many times. This chain uses TRBV5-6 with TRBJ2-1; 7 positions agree with TRBD1. CDR3 length: 15 amino acids. Germline V CDR1 and CDR2: SGHDT, YYEEEE. J gave up 12 bases and V 3 bases, and 15 bases lay outside the gene matches. CDR3 bases: TGTGCCAGCAGCTCCTCGACAGGGAAGTTGTTTGCGCAGTTCTTC. It specifies CASSSSTGKLFAQFF.

The V call is TRBV4-1, the J call TRBJ2-1; D not resolved. V was pared by 4 bases and J by 6 bases, with 10 bases between. The CDR3 is made up of 13 amino acids. The germline V gene encodes CDR1 MGHRA and CDR2 YSYEKL. CDR3 DNA sequence: TGCGCCAGCAGCCGCCTAGTCCCCAATGAGCAGTTCTTC. This sequence encodes CASSRLVPNEQFF.